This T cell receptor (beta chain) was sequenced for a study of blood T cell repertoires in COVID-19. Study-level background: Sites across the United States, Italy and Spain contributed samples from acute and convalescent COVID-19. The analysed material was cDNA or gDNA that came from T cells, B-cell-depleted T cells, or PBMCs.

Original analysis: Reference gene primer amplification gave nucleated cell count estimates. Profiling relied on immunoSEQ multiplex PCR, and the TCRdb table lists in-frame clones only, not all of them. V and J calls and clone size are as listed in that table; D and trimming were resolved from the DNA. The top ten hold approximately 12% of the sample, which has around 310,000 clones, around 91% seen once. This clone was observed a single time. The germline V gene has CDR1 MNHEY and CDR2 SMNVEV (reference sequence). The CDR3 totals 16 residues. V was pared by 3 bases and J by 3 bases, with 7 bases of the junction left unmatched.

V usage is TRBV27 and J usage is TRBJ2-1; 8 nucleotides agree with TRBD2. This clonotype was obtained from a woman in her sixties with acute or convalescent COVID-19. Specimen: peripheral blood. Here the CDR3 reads CASSFRPSGSYNEQFF. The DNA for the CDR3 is TGTGCCAGCAGTTTCAGGCCCAGCGGGAGCTACAATGAGCAGTTCTTC.